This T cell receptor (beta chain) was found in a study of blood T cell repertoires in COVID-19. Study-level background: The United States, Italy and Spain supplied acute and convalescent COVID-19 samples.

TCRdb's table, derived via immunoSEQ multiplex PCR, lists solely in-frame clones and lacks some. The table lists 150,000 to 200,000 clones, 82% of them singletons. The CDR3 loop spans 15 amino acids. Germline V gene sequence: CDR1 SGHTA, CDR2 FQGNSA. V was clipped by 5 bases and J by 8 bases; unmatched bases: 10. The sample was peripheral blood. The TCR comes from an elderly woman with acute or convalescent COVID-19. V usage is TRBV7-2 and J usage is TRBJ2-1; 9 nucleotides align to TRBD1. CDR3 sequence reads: CASSLTGGGLDEQFF. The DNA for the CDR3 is TGTGCCAGCAGCCTAACAGGGGGCGGACTTGATGAGCAGTTCTTC.